This T cell receptor beta chain was retrieved from a study of blood T cell repertoires in COVID-19. This clone occurred once. Germline CDR1 is LGHDT and CDR2 is YNNKEL (reference sequence). The V segment lost 1 base and the J segment 4 bases; nucleotides outside the gene matches: 0. The CDR3 loop spans 14 amino acids. Repertoires were generated with immunoSEQ multiplex PCR, while TCRdb's copy carries only in-frame clones and drops some. The data contain 300,000 to 350,000 clones, 80% to 90% of them singletons. The sequence derives from a man aged 30 to 39 with active or convalescent COVID-19. Specimen: peripheral blood. The rearrangement uses TRBV3-1 (or the pseudogene TRBV3-2) and TRBJ2-3; 9 bases are shared with TRBD2. This chain's CDR3 is CASSQGGGADTQYF. CDR3 DNA: TGTGCCAGCAGCCAAGGCGGGGGGGCAGATACGCAGTATTTT.